This T cell receptor beta chain was profiled in a study of breast tumors, draining lymph nodes, adjacent tissues. Study conclusions and caveats: That most tumor T cells come from lymph nodes remained unproven. Data fit most tumor T cells coming from lymph node, expanding in tumor. Tumor and nontumor repertoires were significantly more similar in luminal-like than in basal-like breast cancer.

This clonotype was seen ten or more times. Its antigen is undetermined. J was trimmed by 0 bases and V by 3 bases; bases with no gene match: 5. The germline V gene encodes CDR1 PRHDT and CDR2 FYEKMQ (reference sequence). This CDR3 has 15 amino acids. Breast cancer patients provided tissue from their axillary draining lymph nodes. TCRdb itself ran the multiplex PCR reads through MiXCR, one entry per CDR3 protein. The table includes some 130,000 distinct CDR3 sequences, 21% detected once. This clonotype was obtained from a female donor with breast cancer. Some clones in this sample may be carry-over from other donors' samples. The chain uses TRBV13 and TRBJ2-7, with 7 nucleotides matching TRBD2. The sample was axillary lymph node tissue. CDR3 residues: CASSLGGRSSYEQYF. The CDR3 DNA follows: TGTGCCAGCAGCTTGGGAGGGAGAAGCTCCTACGAGCAGTACTTC. Supplemented by reference TRBV13 and TRBJ2-7, the full variable domain reads AAGVIQSPRHLIKEKRETATLKCYPIPRHDTVYWYQQGPGQDPQFLISFYEKMQSDKGSIPDRFSAQQFSDYHSELNMSSLELGDSALYFCASSLGGRSSYEQYFGPGTRLTVT.